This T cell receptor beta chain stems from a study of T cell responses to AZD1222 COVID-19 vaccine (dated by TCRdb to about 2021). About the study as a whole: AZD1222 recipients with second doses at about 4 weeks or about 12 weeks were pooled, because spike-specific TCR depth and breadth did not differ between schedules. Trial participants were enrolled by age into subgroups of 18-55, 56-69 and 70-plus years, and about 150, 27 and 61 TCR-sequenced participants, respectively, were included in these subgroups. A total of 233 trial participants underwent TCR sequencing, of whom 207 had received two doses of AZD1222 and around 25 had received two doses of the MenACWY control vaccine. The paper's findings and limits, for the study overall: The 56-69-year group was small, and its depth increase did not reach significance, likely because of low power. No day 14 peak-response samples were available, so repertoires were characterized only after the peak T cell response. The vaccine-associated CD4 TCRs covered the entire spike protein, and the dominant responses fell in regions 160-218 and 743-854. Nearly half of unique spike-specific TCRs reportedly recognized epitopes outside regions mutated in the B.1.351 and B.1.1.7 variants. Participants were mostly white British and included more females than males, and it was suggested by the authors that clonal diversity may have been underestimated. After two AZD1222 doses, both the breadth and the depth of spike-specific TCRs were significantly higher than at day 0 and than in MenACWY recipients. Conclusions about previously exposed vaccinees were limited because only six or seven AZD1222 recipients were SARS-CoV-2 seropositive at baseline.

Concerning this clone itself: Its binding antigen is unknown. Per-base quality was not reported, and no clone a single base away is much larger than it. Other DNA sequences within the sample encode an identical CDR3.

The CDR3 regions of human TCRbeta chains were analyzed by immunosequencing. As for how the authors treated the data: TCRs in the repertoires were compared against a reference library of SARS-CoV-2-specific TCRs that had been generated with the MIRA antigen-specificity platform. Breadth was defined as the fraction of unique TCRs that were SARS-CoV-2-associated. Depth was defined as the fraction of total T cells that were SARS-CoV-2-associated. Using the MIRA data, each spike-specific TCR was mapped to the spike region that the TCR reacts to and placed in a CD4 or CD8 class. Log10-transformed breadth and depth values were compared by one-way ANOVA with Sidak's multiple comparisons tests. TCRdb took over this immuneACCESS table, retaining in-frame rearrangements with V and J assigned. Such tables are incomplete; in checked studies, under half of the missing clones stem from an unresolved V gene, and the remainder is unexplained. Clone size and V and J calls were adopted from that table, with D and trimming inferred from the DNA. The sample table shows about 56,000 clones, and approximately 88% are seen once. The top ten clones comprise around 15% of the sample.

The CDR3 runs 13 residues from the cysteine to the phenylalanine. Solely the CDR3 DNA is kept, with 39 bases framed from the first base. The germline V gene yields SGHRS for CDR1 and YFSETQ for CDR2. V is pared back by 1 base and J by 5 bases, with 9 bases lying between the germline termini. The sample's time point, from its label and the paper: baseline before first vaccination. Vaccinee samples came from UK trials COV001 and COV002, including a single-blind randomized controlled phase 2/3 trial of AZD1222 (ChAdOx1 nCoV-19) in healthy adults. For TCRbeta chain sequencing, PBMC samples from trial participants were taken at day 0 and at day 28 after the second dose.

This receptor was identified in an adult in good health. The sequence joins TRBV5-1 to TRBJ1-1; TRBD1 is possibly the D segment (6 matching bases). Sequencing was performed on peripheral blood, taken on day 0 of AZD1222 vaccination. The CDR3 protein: CASSLRGGTEAFF. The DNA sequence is TGCGCCAGCAGCTTGAGAGGGGGAACTGAAGCTTTCTTT.